Shown below are 28 T cell receptor beta chains from a single sample sequenced in a study of identifying expanded T cells in peripheral blood. TCRdb keeps only in-frame clones here, not all; method: immunoSEQ multiplex PCR. The table lists some 78,000 clones, 84% of them singletons. Sequencing was done on a sample of blood. The receptors originated from a person aged 18-70 years in good health.

CDR3 in DNA: TGTGCCAGCAGTGAACCGATCCTCGAGACCCAGTACTTC. This sequence encodes CASSEPILETQYF. J is TRBJ2-5 and V is TRBV6-1; no clear D. This CDR3 contains 13 residues. Germline-derived CDR1 and CDR2 are MNHNS and SASEGT. V lost 2 bases and J lost 5, with 9 bases in between.

This chain joins TRBV27 and TRBJ2-1; tentatively, D is TRBD1 or TRBD2 (5 bases each). The CDR3 contains 14 residues. With 7 bases removed from V and 5 bases from J, the gap between germline ends came to 15 bases. Germline loops: CDR1 MNHEY, CDR2 SMNVEV (reference sequence). The CDR3: CASTLRGQNNEQFF. The CDR3 DNA reads TGTGCCAGCACCCTCCGGGGCCAGAACAATGAGCAGTTCTTC.

The chain carries TRBV19 and TRBJ2-7, with 8 nucleotides matching TRBD2. Trimming cost V 7 bases and J 6 bases; bases outside gene matches: 11. The CDR3 consists of 14 residues. CDR1 and CDR2 from the germline V gene are LNHDA and SQIVND (reference sequence). The CDR3 nucleotides read TGTGCCAGTAAAGCGAACGCGGGAGGAGGCGAGCAGTACTTC. Its translation: CASKANAGGGEQYF.

The V and J genes are TRBV15 and TRBJ1-5; 7 bases align to TRBD1. The CDR3 is 14 amino acids. V was clipped by 3 bases and J by 4 bases; unmatched bases: 3. Germline-derived CDR1 and CDR2 are LNHNV and YYDKDF (reference sequence). The CDR3 is CATSRGTVNQPQHF. In DNA form, the CDR3 reads TGTGCCACCAGCAGGGGGACAGTTAATCAGCCCCAGCATTTT.

The CDR3 protein is CASSAGTQTGANVLTF. The CDR3 coding sequence is TGTGCCAGCAGCGCCGGGACCCAGACTGGGGCCAACGTCCTGACTTTC. J is TRBJ2-6 and V is TRBV7-9; D assignment may be TRBD1 or TRBD2 (5 bases each). Germline V lookup: CDR1 SEHNR, CDR2 FQNEAQ (reference sequence). CDR3 length: 16 residues. Trimming cost V 5 bases and J 2 bases, with 13 bases left between them.

V gene TRBV19 combines with J gene TRBJ1-1; TRBD1 matches at 8 bases. With V trimmed by 9 bases and J by 2 bases, 11 bases remained unmatched. Germline V lookup: CDR1 LNHDA, CDR2 SQIVND (reference sequence). The CDR3 extends over 15 amino acids. CDR3 nucleotide sequence: TGTGCCAGCAAACAGGGGGGTATTACTAACACTGAAGCTTTCTTT. Protein: CASKQGGITNTEAFF.

This chain connects TRBV28 to TRBJ2-3; either TRBD1 or TRBD2 may supply D (5 bases each). Trimming removed 3 bases at V and 2 bases at J, with 12 bases between. This CDR3 has 15 amino acids. The germline V gene has CDR1 MDHEN and CDR2 SYDVKM. The CDR3 loop reads CASSLQGVTTDTQYF. The CDR3 DNA reads TGTGCCAGCAGTTTGCAGGGAGTTACCACAGATACGCAGTATTTT.

The J gene is TRBJ1-6, the V gene TRBV4-3; D ambiguous. The CDR3 is made up of 16 amino acids. Germline V gene lookup returns CDR1 LGHNA and CDR2 YSLEER. Trimming removed 3 bases from V and 7 bases from J, with 16 bases in between. The CDR3 loop reads CASSHNMVRENSPLHF. CDR3 in DNA: TGCGCCAGCAGCCATAATATGGTCAGAGAAAATTCACCCCTCCACTTT.

The sample holds a few counts of this clone. V gene TRBV28 combines with J gene TRBJ2-7; D is undetermined. The germline V gene encodes CDR1 MDHEN and CDR2 SYDVKM. Trimming took 10 bases from V and 3 from J, leaving 19 bases between them. The CDR3 length is 14 residues. For the CDR3, the DNA is TGTGCCATCCGAAGTAACGGAGTAAACTACGAGCAGTACTTC. Its translation: CAIRSNGVNYEQYF.

The CDR3 region is CSVGISGNTDTQYF. In DNA form, the CDR3 reads TGCAGCGTTGGGATTAGCGGAAACACAGATACGCAGTATTTT. The chain links TRBV29-1 to TRBJ2-3, with TRBD2 as a possible D gene (6 bases). The CDR3 totals 14 residues. Germline V lookup: CDR1 SQVTM, CDR2 ANQGSEA. V shed 4 bases and J shed 2 bases, with 13 bases lying between them.

The chain couples TRBV14 to TRBJ1-6; D call uncertain. Germline CDR1 SGHDN, CDR2 FVKESK. The CDR3 runs to 15 residues. Trimming cost V 0 bases and J 9 bases, with 12 bases left between them. The CDR3 reads CASSQDRGNSSPLHF. As DNA, the CDR3 is TGTGCCAGCAGCCAAGATCGAGGGAATAGTTCACCCCTCCACTTT.

J is TRBJ2-1 and V is TRBV27; 11 positions agree with TRBD2. V shed 5 bases and J 7 bases; nucleotides not matched to a gene: 10. The CDR3 consists of 16 residues. Germline V gene sequence: CDR1 MNHEY, CDR2 SMNVEV (reference sequence). CDR3 bases: TGTGCCAGCAGTGCGACTAGCGGGGCCCGGGGGAATGAGCAGTTCTTC. Protein: CASSATSGARGNEQFF.

The chain uses TRBV29-1 and TRBJ1-4, with D possibly matching TRBD1 (5 bases). V dropped 1 base and J dropped 10 bases, with 7 bases sitting between them. The germline CDR1 and CDR2 sequences are SQVTM and ANQGSEA. The length of the CDR3 is 11 residues. The CDR3 region is CSVEAGGKLFF. CDR3 nucleotides: TGCAGCGTTGAAGCGGGGGGAAAACTGTTTTTT. Looking up the rest from reference TRBV29-1 and TRBJ1-4 gives the full variable domain: SAVISQKPSRDICQRGTSLTIQCQVDSQVTMMFWYRQQPGQSLTLIATANQGSEATYESGFVIDKFPISRPNLTFSTLTVSNMSPEDSSIYLCSVEAGGKLFFGSGTQLSVL.

The chain couples TRBV29-1 to TRBJ2-1; 11 bases agree with TRBD2. From germline, CDR1 is SQVTM and CDR2 ANQGSEA. V trimming: 1 base; J trimming: 4 bases; junction bases outside the gene matches: 12. This CDR3 comprises 18 residues. This CDR3 reads CSVEGGPEGLADYNEQFF. The CDR3 region has the DNA TGCAGCGTTGAAGGAGGGCCTGAGGGACTAGCGGATTACAATGAGCAGTTCTTC.

This clone ranks as medium-sized. The identical CDR3 is also encoded by other nucleotide sequences in the sample. The V and J genes are TRBV29-1 and TRBJ1-1, with D uncertain. The CDR3 has 12 amino acids. The germline V gene has CDR1 SQVTM and CDR2 ANQGSEA. V lost 0 bases to trimming and J lost 3 bases, with 5 bases between them. Written as DNA, the CDR3 is TGCAGCGTTGAAGATCCCTACACTGAAGCTTTCTTT. Its translation is CSVEDPYTEAFF.

The rearrangement uses TRBV6-1 and TRBJ2-3; 7 nucleotides agree with TRBD2. From germline, CDR1 is MNHNS and CDR2 SASEGT. The CDR3 sequence is 15 residues long. Germline trimming cut 5 bases from V and 0 bases from J; bases unmatched to any gene: 5. The CDR3 loop reads CASSPQAGSTDTQYF. The CDR3 bases are TGTGCCAGCAGTCCTCAAGCGGGGAGCACAGATACGCAGTATTTT.

The V call is TRBV27, the J call TRBJ1-5; the D gene is possibly TRBD1 (5 bases). Trimming left V 6 bases short and J 1 base short, with 16 bases between. The germline gives CDR1 MNHEY, CDR2 SMNVEV (reference sequence). The CDR3 runs to 16 residues. In DNA form, the CDR3 reads TGTGCCAGCAGCCCCTACTCAAGGGGAAGCAATCAGCCCCAGCATTTT. This gives the protein CASSPYSRGSNQPQHF.

The chain employs TRBV19 and TRBJ1-2; D uncertain. V lost 0 bases, J lost 4 bases, and 9 bases lay in between. The CDR3 sequence is 14 residues long. CDR1 is LNHDA, CDR2 SQIVND, per germline (reference sequence). CDR3 nucleotide sequence: TGTGCCAGTAGTATAGACACGTTTAGCTATGGCTACACCTTC. Translating gives CASSIDTFSYGYTF.

V gene TRBV29-1 combines with J gene TRBJ2-3; TRBD1 might be the D (6 bases). Trimming removed 7 bases at V and 1 base at J, with 9 bases between. The CDR3 runs to 12 residues. Per the germline V gene, CDR1 is SQVTM and CDR2 is ANQGSEA. CDR3 bases: TGCAGCGCCAGGACAGGCACAGATACGCAGTATTTT. Protein product: CSARTGTDTQYF.

The V call is TRBV28, the J call TRBJ2-7, with a possible D match to TRBD2 (7 bases). The CDR3 extends over 15 amino acids. Trimming cost V 7 bases and J 2 bases, with 18 bases left between them. CDR1 MDHEN and CDR2 SYDVKM come from the germline V gene. CDR3 loop: CASTPRGDIAYEQYF. DNA of the CDR3: TGTGCCAGCACCCCACGGGGGGACATAGCCTACGAGCAGTACTTC.

The V gene is TRBV21-1, the J gene TRBJ2-2; TRBD2 reflects the table's D call only, with no check against the DNA. TRBV21-1 corresponds to a pseudogene. This CDR3 comprises 18 residues. CDR3 nucleotides: TGTGCCAGCAGCAAAGCGAGAACCGGGACTAGCAACCCCGGGGAGCTGTTTTTT. Encoded protein: CASSKARTGTSNPGELFF.

This chain connects TRBV28 to TRBJ2-7; D perhaps matches TRBD1 (6 bases). Germline assignment: CDR1 MDHEN and CDR2 SYDVKM. The V end lost 6 bases, the J end lost 3 bases, and 18 bases lay between the germline ends. The CDR3 is 15 residues long. The CDR3 loop is CASSPDPGHLYEQYF. DNA for the CDR3: TGTGCCAGCAGCCCCGACCCGGGACACCTCTACGAGCAGTACTTC.

This clone was seen a single time. CDR3 sequence reads: CASRGLAGGPHTGELFF. CDR3 bases: TGTGCCAGCCGGGGACTAGCGGGAGGGCCGCACACCGGGGAGCTGTTTTTT. This rearrangement joins TRBV5-6 to TRBJ2-2; 16 bases agree with TRBD2. Germline CDR1 is SGHDT and CDR2 is YYEEEE. CDR3 size: 17 residues. V shed 7 bases and J 3 bases; nucleotides not matched to a gene: 6.

This chain joins TRBV4-3 and TRBJ2-1; 12 bases line up with TRBD1. The CDR3 is 15 residues long. Trimming at V came to 4 bases and at J to 10 bases, leaving 8 bases not matched to a gene. CDR1 LGHNA and CDR2 YSLEER come from the germline V gene. The CDR3 region has the DNA TGCGCCAGCAGCCGTAAGGGACAGGGGGCGGGAGAGCAGTTCTTC. It encodes CASSRKGQGAGEQFF.

This clone was recorded once. The chain is built from TRBV7-8 and TRBJ1-5; 7 nucleotides agree with TRBD1. The germline V gene has CDR1 SGHVS and CDR2 FQNEAQ. The CDR3 is 15 residues long. The junction had 9 bases not matched to a gene; V was cut back by 5 bases and J by 5 bases. The CDR3 DNA follows: TGTGCCAGCAGCCAATACAGGGGTCCGGATCAGCCCCAGCATTTT. Protein: CASSQYRGPDQPQHF. Drawing the rest from reference TRBV7-8 and TRBJ1-5, the complete variable domain is GAGVSQSPRYKVAKRGQDVALRCDPISGHVSLFWYQQALGQGPEFLTYFQNEAQLDKSGLPSDRFFAERPEGSVSTLKIQRTQQEDSAVYLCASSQYRGPDQPQHFGDGTRLSIL.

This chain links TRBV9 with TRBJ1-2, with D tentatively TRBD1 (5 bases). V was trimmed by 0 bases and J by 0 bases, leaving 9 bases between them. CDR3 length: 15 amino acids. Germline lookup yields CDR1 SGDLS and CDR2 YYNGEE. In DNA, the CDR3 is TGTGCCAGCAGCGTAGGAGACAGTGCTAACTATGGCTACACCTTC. Translation: CASSVGDSANYGYTF.

The V and J genes are TRBV7-2 and TRBJ1-2; TRBD1 aligns across 7 bases. The V gene's germline CDR1 is SGHTA and CDR2 FQGNSA. V was pared by 2 bases and J by 2 bases, with 5 bases of the junction left unmatched. The CDR3 spans 15 residues. The CDR3, as DNA: TGTGCCAGCAGCTTATCTACGACAGGGAACTATGGCTACACCTTC. Translated, it gives CASSLSTTGNYGYTF.

The rearrangement joins TRBV10-3 to TRBJ1-2, with D perhaps TRBD1 (6 bases). The length of the CDR3 is 14 residues. Germline CDR1 ENHRY, CDR2 SYGVKD. V lost 4 bases, J lost 6 bases, and 15 bases lay in between. The CDR3 loop is CAISVRDTTHGYTF. The CDR3 bases are TGTGCCATCAGTGTCAGGGACACTACTCATGGCTACACCTTC.